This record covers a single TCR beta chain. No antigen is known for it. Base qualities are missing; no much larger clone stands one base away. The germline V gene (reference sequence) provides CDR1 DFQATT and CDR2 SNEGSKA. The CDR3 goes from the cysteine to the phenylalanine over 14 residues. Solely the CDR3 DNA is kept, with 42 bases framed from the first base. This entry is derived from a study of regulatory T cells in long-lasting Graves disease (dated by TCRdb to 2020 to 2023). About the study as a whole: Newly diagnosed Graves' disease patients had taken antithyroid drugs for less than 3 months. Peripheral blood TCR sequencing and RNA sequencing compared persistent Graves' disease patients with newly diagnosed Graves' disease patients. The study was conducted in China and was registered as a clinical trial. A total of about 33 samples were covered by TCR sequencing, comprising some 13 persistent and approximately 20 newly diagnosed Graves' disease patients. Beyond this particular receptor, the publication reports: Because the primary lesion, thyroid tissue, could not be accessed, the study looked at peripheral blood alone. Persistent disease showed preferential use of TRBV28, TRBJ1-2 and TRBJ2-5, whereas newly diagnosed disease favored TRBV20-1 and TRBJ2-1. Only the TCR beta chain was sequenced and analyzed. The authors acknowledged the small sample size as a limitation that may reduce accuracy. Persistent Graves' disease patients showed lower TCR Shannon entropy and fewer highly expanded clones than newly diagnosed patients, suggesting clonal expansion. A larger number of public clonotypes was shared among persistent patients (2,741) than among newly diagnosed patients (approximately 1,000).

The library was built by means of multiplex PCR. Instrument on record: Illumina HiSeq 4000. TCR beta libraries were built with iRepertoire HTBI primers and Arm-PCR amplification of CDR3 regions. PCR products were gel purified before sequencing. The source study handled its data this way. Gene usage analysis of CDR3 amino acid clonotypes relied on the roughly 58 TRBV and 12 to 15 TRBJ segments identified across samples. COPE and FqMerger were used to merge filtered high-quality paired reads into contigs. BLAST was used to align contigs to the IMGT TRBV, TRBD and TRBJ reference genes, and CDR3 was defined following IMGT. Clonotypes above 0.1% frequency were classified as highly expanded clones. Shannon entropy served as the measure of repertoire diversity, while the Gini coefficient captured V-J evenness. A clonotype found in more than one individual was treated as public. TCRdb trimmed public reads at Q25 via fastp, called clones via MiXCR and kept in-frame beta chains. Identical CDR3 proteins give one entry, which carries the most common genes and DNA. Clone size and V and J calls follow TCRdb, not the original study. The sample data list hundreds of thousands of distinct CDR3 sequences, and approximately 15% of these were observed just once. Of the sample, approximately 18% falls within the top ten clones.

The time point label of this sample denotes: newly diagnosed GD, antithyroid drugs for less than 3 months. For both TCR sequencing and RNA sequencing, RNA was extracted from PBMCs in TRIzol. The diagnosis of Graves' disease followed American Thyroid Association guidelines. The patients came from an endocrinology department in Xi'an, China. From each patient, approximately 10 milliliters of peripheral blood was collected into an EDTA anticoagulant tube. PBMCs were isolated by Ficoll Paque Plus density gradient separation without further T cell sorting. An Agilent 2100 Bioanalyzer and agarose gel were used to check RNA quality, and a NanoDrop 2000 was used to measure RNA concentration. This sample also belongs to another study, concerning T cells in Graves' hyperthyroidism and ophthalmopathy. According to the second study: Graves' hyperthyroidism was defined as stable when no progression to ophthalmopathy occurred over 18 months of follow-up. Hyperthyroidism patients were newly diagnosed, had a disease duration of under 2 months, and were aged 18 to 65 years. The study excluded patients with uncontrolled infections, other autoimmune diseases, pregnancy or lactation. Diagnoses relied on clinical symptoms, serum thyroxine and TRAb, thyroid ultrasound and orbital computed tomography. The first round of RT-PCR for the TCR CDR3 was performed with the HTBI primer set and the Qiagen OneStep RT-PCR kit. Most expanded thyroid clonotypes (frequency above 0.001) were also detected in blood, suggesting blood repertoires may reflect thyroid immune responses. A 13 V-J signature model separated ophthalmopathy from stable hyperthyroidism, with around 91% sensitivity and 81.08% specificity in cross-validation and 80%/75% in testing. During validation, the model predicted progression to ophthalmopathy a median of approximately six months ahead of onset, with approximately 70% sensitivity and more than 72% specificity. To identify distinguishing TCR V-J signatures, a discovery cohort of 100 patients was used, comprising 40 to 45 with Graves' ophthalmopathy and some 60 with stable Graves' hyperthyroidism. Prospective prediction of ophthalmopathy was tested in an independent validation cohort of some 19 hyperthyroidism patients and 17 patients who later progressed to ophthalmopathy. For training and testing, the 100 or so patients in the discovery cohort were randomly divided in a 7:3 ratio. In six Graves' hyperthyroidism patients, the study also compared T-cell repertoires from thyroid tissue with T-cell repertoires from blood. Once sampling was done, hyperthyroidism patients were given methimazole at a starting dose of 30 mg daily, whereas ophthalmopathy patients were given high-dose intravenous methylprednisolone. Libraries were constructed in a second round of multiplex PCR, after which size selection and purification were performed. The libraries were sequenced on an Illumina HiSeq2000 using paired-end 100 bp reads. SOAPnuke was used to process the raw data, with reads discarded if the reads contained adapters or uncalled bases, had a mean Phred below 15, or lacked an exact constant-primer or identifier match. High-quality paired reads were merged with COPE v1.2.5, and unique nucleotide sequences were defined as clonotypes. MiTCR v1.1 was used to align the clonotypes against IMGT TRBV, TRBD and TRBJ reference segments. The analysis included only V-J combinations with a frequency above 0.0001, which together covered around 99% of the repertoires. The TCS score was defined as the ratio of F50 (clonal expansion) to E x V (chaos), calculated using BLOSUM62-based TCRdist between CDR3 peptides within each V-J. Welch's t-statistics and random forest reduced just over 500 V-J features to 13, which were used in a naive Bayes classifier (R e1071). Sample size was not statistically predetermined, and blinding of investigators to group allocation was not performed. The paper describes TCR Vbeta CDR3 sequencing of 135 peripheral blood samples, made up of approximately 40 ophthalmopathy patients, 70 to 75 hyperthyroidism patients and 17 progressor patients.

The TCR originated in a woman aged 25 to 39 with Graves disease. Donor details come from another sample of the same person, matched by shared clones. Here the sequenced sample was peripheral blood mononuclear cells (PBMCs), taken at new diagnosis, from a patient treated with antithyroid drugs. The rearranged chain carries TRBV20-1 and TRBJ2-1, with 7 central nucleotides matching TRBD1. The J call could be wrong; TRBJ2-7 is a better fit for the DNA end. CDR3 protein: CSASGRGLVNEQYF. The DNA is TGCAGTGCTAGTGGCAGGGGGTTGGTAAATGAGCAGTACTTC.